This is a list of T cell receptor beta chains from one sample in a study of response to subunit inactivated influenza vaccine. TCRdb used MiXCR to reprocess the RT-PCR reads, holding one entry per CDR3 protein. In the table there are fewer than 750,000 distinct CDR3 sequences, 12% to 15% of which are singletons. This sample comprised PBMCs from blood, obtained less than 13 days after vaccination. Receptors originate from a man aged 45-65 years who received an inactivated influenza vaccine. The conserved cysteine and the conserved F or W are not part of the CDR3 here. Fields, in order: CDR3 protein, V gene, clone size, J gene. Size values are once, few and many counts, or a class for expanded clones, and some rows have none.

CDR3 protein: AISESWGAQETQY
V gene: TRBV10-3
clone size: few
J gene: TRBJ2-5

CDR3 protein: ASSQSRGDTDTQY
V gene: TRBV4-2
clone size: -
J gene: TRBJ2-3

CDR3 protein: ASTPQWTSGGAEQF
V gene: TRBV19
clone size: once
J gene: TRBJ2-1

CDR3 protein: ASSRGSRYGYT
V gene: TRBV12-3/TRBV12-4
clone size: -
J gene: TRBJ1-2

CDR3 protein: SARDVKTDTQY
V gene: TRBV20-1
clone size: many
J gene: TRBJ2-3

CDR3 protein: ASSLAGAAGELF
V gene: TRBV5-1
clone size: few
J gene: TRBJ2-2

CDR3 protein: ASSPTLTGGYWEQY
V gene: TRBV5-5
clone size: -
J gene: TRBJ2-7

CDR3 protein: ASSDTGTGGAGRGNTQY
V gene: TRBV11-1
clone size: -
J gene: TRBJ2-3

CDR3 protein: ASTTEAGGIADTQY
V gene: TRBV7-6
clone size: -
J gene: TRBJ2-3

CDR3 protein: SASISGSRTDTQY
V gene: TRBV20-1
clone size: -
J gene: TRBJ2-3

CDR3 protein: ASSLGLANYGYT
V gene: TRBV12-3/TRBV12-4
clone size: -
J gene: TRBJ1-2

CDR3 protein: ASSPWDLGSNQPQH
V gene: TRBV12-3/TRBV12-4
clone size: many
J gene: TRBJ1-5

CDR3 protein: ASRRPGLAGTLEQF
V gene: TRBV27
clone size: few
J gene: TRBJ2-1

CDR3 protein: ASSPKRAAEQY
V gene: TRBV6-2/TRBV6-3
clone size: many
J gene: TRBJ2-7

CDR3 protein: SAQAGGMNTEAF
V gene: TRBV20-1
clone size: -
J gene: TRBJ1-1

CDR3 protein: SASPIAGVNEQF
V gene: TRBV20-1
clone size: -
J gene: TRBJ2-1

CDR3 protein: ASSPYRDRGAGELF
V gene: TRBV12-3/TRBV12-4
clone size: -
J gene: TRBJ2-2

CDR3 protein: ASSARLAGGTDTQY
V gene: TRBV5-1
clone size: -
J gene: TRBJ2-3

CDR3 protein: ASSPKLAGGYNEQF
V gene: TRBV5-5
clone size: -
J gene: TRBJ2-1

CDR3 protein: ASSYLRAGGPGETQY
V gene: TRBV6-2/TRBV6-3
clone size: few
J gene: TRBJ2-5

CDR3 protein: ASSLETSGRSYNEQF
V gene: TRBV11-3
clone size: -
J gene: TRBJ2-1

CDR3 protein: SASARVEQF
V gene: TRBV20-1
clone size: few
J gene: TRBJ2-1

CDR3 protein: ASSLYGWGTSGRNLYEQY
V gene: TRBV28
clone size: few
J gene: TRBJ2-7